This record looks at one T cell receptor (beta chain) sequence and its context. Antigen unknown. The entry originates in a study of T cell responses to AZD1222 COVID-19 vaccine. Study-wide points: At 160-218 and 743-854, vaccine-associated CD4 TCRs were dominant, and they spanned spike. Most donors were white British and more were female, and clonal diversity was possibly underestimated.

Germline V gene data show CDR1 as SGHTA and CDR2 as FQGNSA. Trimming took 5 bases from V and 8 from J, leaving 12 bases between them. The CDR3 spans 13 residues. Assay used: immunoSEQ multiplex PCR; TCRdb lists only in-frame clones, some missing. This sample has roughly 150,000 clones, with approximately 91% found just once. Material: peripheral blood, obtained 28 days after the second AZD1222 dose. The TCR originated in an adult who received the AZD1222 COVID-19 vaccine. The chain links TRBV7-2 to TRBJ1-4; a weak D match, TRBD1 (5 bases). The CDR3 protein is CASSVRVGEKLFF. The CDR3 bases are TGTGCCAGCAGCGTCAGGGTAGGGGAAAAACTGTTTTTT.